This is a list of T cell receptor beta chains from one sample in a study of a mutant IDH1 vaccine in newly diagnosed glioma. These receptors have no known antigen. The assay was immunoSEQ multiplex PCR, and TCRdb's table has in-frame clones only and misses some. The table lists about 83,000 clones, more than 80% of them singletons. This specimen consisted of PBMCs, obtained from a glioma patient whose treatment included an IDH1 peptide vaccine. These receptor sequences come from a man aged 40-50 years with glioma. Both conserved end residues are part of each CDR3. D genes are given only for firm matches. Not every row has a clone size; where given, it reads once, few, many or a size class.

few	14	TRBV28	NA	TRBJ1-1	TGTGCCAGCAGGATCCTCGGGGAGAACACTGAAGCTTTCTTT	CASRILGENTEAFF
NA	14	TRBV5-6	TRBD2	TRBJ2-7	TGTGCCAGCAGCTTAGGACTAGCATCCTACGAGCAGTACTTC	CASSLGLASYEQYF
NA	16	TRBV15	TRBD1	TRBJ1-5	TGTGCCACTACGACAGGGAACGGGTATAGCAATCAGCCCCAGCATTTT	CATTTGNGYSNQPQHF
NA	15	TRBV27	NA	TRBJ2-7	TGTGCCAGCAGTGGAGGCCTTAGGAGCTCCTACGAGCAGTACTTC	CASSGGLRSSYEQYF
NA	12	TRBV6-9	NA	TRBJ1-6	TGTGCCAGTTGGGGGGGGCGGGAACCCCTCCACTTT	CASWGGREPLHF
NA	16	TRBV7-2	NA	TRBJ2-3	TGTGCCAGCAGCTTAGTTAAGGGACTTCACACAGATACGCAGTATTTT	CASSLVKGLHTDTQYF
NA	12	TRBV6-5	NA	TRBJ2-7	TGTGCCAGCAGATCACAGGGCTACGAGCAGTACTTC	CASRSQGYEQYF
NA	15	TRBV5-1	NA	TRBJ2-7	TGCGCCAGCAGCTTGGGGTCATACGCTCGCGACGAGCAGTACTTC	CASSLGSYARDEQYF
NA	15	TRBV28	TRBD1	TRBJ2-7	TGTGCCAGCAGTTTGCCGGGACAGGGGACCTACGAGCAGTACTTC	CASSLPGQGTYEQYF
NA	15	TRBV7-9	TRBD1	TRBJ1-4	TGTGCCAGCAGCTCGGGACAGGCAACTAATGAAAAACTGTTTTTT	CASSSGQATNEKLFF
NA	14	TRBV7-2	NA	TRBJ1-2	TGTGCCAGCAGCGAGATGACAGCAAACTATGGCTACACCTTC	CASSEMTANYGYTF
NA	15	TRBV27	NA	TRBJ1-3	TGTGCCAGCAGTTCCCGTCGCGGGGAGGGAAACACCATATATTTT	CASSSRRGEGNTIYF
NA	12	TRBV11-2	NA	TRBJ2-3	TGTGCCAGCAGCTTATCCCCTTCACTAGTTGCTTTT	CASSLSPSLVAF
NA	15	TRBV27	NA	TRBJ2-7	TGTGCCAGCAGTTTCTTGCAGGGGAGCTCCTACGAGCAGTACTTC	CASSFLQGSSYEQYF
NA	19	TRBV5-1	TRBD1	TRBJ2-3	TGCGCCAGCAGCTTGGATTCGCATCCTGACAGGGGGAGCACAGATACGCAGTATTTT	CASSLDSHPDRGSTDTQYF
NA	15	TRBV7-2	TRBD2	TRBJ2-5	TGTGCCAGCAGCTTACTAGCGGGGGGGCCGGAGACCCAGTACTTC	CASSLLAGGPETQYF
NA	15	TRBV6-5	TRBD1	TRBJ2-1	TGTGCCAGCAGTTCCTTGGGACAGGGACACAATGAGCAGTTCTTC	CASSSLGQGHNEQFF
NA	14	TRBV19	TRBD1	TRBJ1-5	TGTGCCAGTAGTATAATAGGGGGCGGGCAGCCCCAGCATTTT	CASSIIGGGQPQHF
NA	16	TRBV7-9	NA	TRBJ2-7	TGTGCCAGCAGCTTAGAGATCCTCGGGGGAGGCTACGAGCAGTACTTC	CASSLEILGGGYEQYF
NA	14	TRBV29-1	NA	TRBJ2-7	TGCAGCGCCCTCGGAGGGAGAGGCCCCCACGAGCAGTACTTC	CSALGGRGPHEQYF
few	14	TRBV6-1	NA	TRBJ2-7	TGTGCCAGCAGGGAGCTTCAGGGGTCCTACGAGCAGTACTTC	CASRELQGSYEQYF
NA	18	TRBV25-1	TRBD2	TRBJ2-1	TGTGCCAGCAGTGGGAAACGGGGAGCTAGCGGGAGTTTCAATGAGCAGTTCTTC	CASSGKRGASGSFNEQFF
NA	14	TRBV4-1	NA	TRBJ1-2	TGCGCCAGCAGCCCAACCGGAGGAGCCTATGGCTACACCTTC	CASSPTGGAYGYTF
few	15	TRBV4-3	TRBD1	TRBJ1-1	TGCGCCAGCAGCCAAAGGGGACAGGGGATCACTGAAGCTTTCTTT	CASSQRGQGITEAFF